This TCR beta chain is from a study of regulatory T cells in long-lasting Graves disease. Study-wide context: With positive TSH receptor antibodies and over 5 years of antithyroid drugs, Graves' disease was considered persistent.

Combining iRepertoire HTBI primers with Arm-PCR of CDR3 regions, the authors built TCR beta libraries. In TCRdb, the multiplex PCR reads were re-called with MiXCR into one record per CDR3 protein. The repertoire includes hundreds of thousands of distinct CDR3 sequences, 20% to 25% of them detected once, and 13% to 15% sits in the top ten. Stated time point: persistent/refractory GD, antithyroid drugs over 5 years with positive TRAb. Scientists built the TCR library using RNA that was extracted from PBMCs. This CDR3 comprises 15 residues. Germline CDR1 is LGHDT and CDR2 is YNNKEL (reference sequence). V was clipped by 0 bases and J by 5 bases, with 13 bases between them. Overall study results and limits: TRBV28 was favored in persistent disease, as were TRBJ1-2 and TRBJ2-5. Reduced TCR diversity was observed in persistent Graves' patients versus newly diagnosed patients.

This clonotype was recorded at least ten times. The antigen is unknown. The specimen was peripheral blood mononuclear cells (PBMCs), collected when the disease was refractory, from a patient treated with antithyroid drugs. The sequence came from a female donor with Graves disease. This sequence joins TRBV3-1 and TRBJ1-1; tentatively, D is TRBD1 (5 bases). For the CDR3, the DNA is TGTGCCAGCAGCCAAGAATGGGGCGAGGGGACTGAAGCTTTCTTT. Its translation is CASSQEWGEGTEAFF.